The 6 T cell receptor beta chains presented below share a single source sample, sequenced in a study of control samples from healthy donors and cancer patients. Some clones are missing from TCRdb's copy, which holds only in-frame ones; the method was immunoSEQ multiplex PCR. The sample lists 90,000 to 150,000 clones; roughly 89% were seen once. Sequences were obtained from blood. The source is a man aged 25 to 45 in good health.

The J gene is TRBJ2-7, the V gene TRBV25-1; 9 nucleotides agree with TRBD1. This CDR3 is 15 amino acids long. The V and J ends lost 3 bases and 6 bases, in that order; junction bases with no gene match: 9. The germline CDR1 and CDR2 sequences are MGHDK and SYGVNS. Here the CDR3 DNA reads TGTGCCAGCAGTGATTCCGGGACAGGGACCTTCGAGCAGTACTTC. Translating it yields CASSDSGTGTFEQYF.

The CDR3 DNA sequence: TGTGCCAGTATGGGACAGGGCCACTATGGCTACACCTTC. As protein: CASMGQGHYGYTF. The gene calls are TRBV19 and TRBJ1-2, with 9 bases aligning to TRBD1. V was pared by 7 bases and J by 3 bases, with 3 bases of the junction left unmatched. The CDR3 contains 13 residues. Germline V gene data show CDR1 as LNHDA and CDR2 as SQIVND (reference sequence).

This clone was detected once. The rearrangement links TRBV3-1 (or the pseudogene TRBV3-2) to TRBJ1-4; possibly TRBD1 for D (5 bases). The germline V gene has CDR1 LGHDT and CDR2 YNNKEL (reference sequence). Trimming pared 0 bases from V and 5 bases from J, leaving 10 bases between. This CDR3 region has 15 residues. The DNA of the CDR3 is TGTGCCAGCAGCCAAGATAAAGGGGTGAATGAAAAACTGTTTTTT. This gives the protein CASSQDKGVNEKLFF.

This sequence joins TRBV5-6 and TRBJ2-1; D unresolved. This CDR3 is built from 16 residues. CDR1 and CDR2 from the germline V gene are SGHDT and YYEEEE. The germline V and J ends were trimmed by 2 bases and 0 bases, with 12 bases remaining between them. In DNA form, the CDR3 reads TGTGCCAGCAGCTTACTACGGACCAGCTCCTACAATGAGCAGTTCTTC. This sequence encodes CASSLLRTSSYNEQFF.

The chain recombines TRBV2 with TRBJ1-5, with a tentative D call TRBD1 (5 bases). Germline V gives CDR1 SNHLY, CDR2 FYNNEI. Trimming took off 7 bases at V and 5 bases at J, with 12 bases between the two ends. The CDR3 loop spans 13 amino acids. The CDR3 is CASNFREDQPQHF. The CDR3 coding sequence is TGTGCCAGCAATTTCAGGGAAGATCAGCCCCAGCATTTT.

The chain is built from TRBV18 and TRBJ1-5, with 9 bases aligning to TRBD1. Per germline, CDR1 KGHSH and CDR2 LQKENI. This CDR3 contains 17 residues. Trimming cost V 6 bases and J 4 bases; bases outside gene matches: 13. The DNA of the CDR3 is TGTGCCAGCTCCCCGAGTGACACAGGGGGCGCGAATCAGCCCCAGCATTTT. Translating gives CASSPSDTGGANQPQHF.